This TCR beta chain was recorded in a study of T cell responses to AZD1222 COVID-19 vaccine. Findings and caveats of the study: Among vaccine-associated CD4 TCRs, coverage spanned spike, with dominance at 160-218 and 743-854. Close to half of spike-specific TCRs reportedly recognize unmutated variant regions. Clonal diversity may have been underestimated, and the donors were mostly white British, with more females than males.

The germline V gene has CDR1 LNHNV and CDR2 YYDKDF (reference sequence). The V and J ends lost 0 bases and 0 bases, in that order; junction bases with no gene match: 0. This CDR3 is built from 16 residues. Remarks on this clone: The antigen is not known.

The table came from immunoSEQ multiplex PCR; TCRdb's copy has only in-frame clones and leaves some out. The sample consists of 95,000 to 130,000 clones, 80% to 90% of them appearing once. This TCR was recovered from an adult in good health. The input for sequencing was peripheral blood, taken on day 0 of MenACWY control vaccination. The gene calls are TRBV15 and TRBJ1-4; 8 bases are shared with TRBD1. CDR3 sequence: CATSREQGATNEKLFF. The CDR3 nucleotides are TGTGCCACCAGCAGAGAACAGGGGGCAACTAATGAAAAACTGTTTTTT.